These T cell receptor beta chains were read from a single sample in a study of cytomegalovirus exposure and HLA in healthy donors. Here immunoSEQ multiplex PCR was the method, and the copy in TCRdb shows in-frame clones only, minus some. The sample lists 150,000 to 200,000 clones, roughly 74% occurring once. The sample comprised PBMCs. These receptors originate from a male donor in good health and CMV-seronegative. Each CDR3 is given with its conserved first and last residue. Each record gives: V gene, J gene, D gene, clone size, CDR3 DNA, CDR3 protein. A D gene is named only where the DNA matches it firmly. Clone size is given for some rows only: seen once, a few or many times, or a class if the clone is expanded.

>TRBV10-3|TRBJ2-7|.|few
TGTGCCATCAGTGAGCGAAGCGTGAGCTCCTACGAGCAGTACTTC
CAISERSVSSYEQYF
>TRBV5-1|TRBJ2-7|.|.
TGCGCCAGCAGCACTACTCCATATACGTCCTACGAGCAGTACTTC
CASSTTPYTSYEQYF
>TRBV7-9|TRBJ2-1|.|.
TGTGCCAGCAGCTTAGTACTAGGAGACAATGAGCAGTTCTTC
CASSLVLGDNEQFF
>TRBV11-1|TRBJ2-5|TRBD1|.
TGTGCCAGCAGCCCTACAGGGGGCGAAGAGACCCAGTACTTC
CASSPTGGEETQYF
>TRBV6-5|TRBJ1-2|.|few
TGTGCCAGCAGACCAGACGCGGGGGCGCGTGGCTACACCTTC
CASRPDAGARGYTF
>TRBV27|TRBJ1-4|.|few
TGTGCCAGCAAGAAGCGGGATGGTAATGAAAAACTATTTTTT
CASKKRDGNEKLFF
>TRBV14|TRBJ2-2|TRBD2|.
TGTGCCAGCAGCCATCTAAGGGAGGGAGGGGAGCTGTTTTTT
CASSHLREGGELFF
>TRBV7-2|TRBJ2-5|.|.
TGTGCCAGCAGCTCTAGGGCGGGGACCCAGTACTTC
CASSSRAGTQYF
>TRBV6-5|TRBJ2-1|.|.
TGTGCCAGCAGTTACTTCCAGGGGAACTACAATGAGCAGTTCTTC
CASSYFQGNYNEQFF
>TRBV28|TRBJ2-7|TRBD1|.
TGTGCCAGCATAATCGGGACAGGGTCCTACGAGCAGTACTTC
CASIIGTGSYEQYF
>TRBV15|TRBJ2-7|TRBD2|.
TGTGCGAACAGAGGACGACGGGGACTAGTAAGCGAGCAGTACTTC
CANRGRRGLVSEQYF
>TRBV5-1|TRBJ1-2|.|few
TGCGCCAGCAGCTTGGGTCGGGAAGGCTACACCTTC
CASSLGREGYTF
>TRBV7-9|TRBJ2-5|.|.
TGTGCCAGCAGCTTATCGGGGGGCAGAGAGACCCAGTACTTC
CASSLSGGRETQYF
>TRBV30|TRBJ1-2|TRBD1|.
TGTGCCTGGAGGTCCCCTCCGGGACAGAGAATCTATGGCTACACCTTC
CAWRSPPGQRIYGYTF
>TRBV7-9|TRBJ2-1|TRBD2|.
TGTGCCAGCAGTCCTAGCGGGGGGGCAGATAATGAGCAGTTCTTC
CASSPSGGADNEQFF